The subject of this entry is one T cell receptor beta chain. This sample was taken from a study of blood T cell repertoires in COVID-19. Study-level information: Acute-phase and convalescent COVID-19 samples originated in the United States, Italy and Spain. Sources were T cells, B-cell-depleted T cells, or PBMCs; the material itself was cDNA or gDNA.

As processed by the authors: Estimated nucleated cell counts came from reference gene primer amplification. Using immunoSEQ multiplex PCR, the repertoire was profiled, and TCRdb retains in-frame clones only, with some absent. V, J and clone size reflect that table, while D and trimming were determined from the DNA. The sample lists fewer than 150,000 clones, around 81% seen once, with approximately 2.4% in the top ten. Per germline, CDR1 SNHLY and CDR2 FYNNEI. The V segment lost 6 bases and the J segment 4 bases; nucleotides outside the gene matches: 7. The CDR3 length is 14 residues. The clonotype originates from a man between 65 and 85 years old with acute or convalescent COVID-19. Source material: peripheral blood. V and J are TRBV2 and TRBJ2-7; 9 bases are shared with TRBD1. The CDR3 sequence is CASRAGTGRYEQYF. DNA for the CDR3: TGTGCCAGCAGAGCCGGGACAGGGCGGTACGAGCAGTACTTC.